What follows are 23 T cell receptor beta chains derived from one specimen sequenced in a study of T cell changes during pregnancy in multiple sclerosis (dated 2019 in TCRdb). Library preparation was by the immunoSEQ multiplex PCR assay. Drawn from immuneACCESS, this table holds only the in-frame rearrangements with V and J called that TCRdb kept. Clones are partly lost; checked studies trace under half to an unresolved V gene and leave the rest unexplained. This sample lists tens of thousands of clones; about 94% were detected once. The top ten constitute about 1% of the sample. The specimen comprised peripheral blood, sampled in the second trimester of pregnancy. The origin of the receptors is a female donor in good health, enrolled as a control in a pregnancy study.

The V gene is TRBV11-3, the J gene TRBJ2-5, with TRBD1 matching over 9 bases. Trimming removed 5 bases from V and 2 bases from J; junction bases left unmatched: 9. This CDR3 has 16 amino acids. Germline V gene sequence: CDR1 SGHNT, CDR2 YENEEA. The CDR3 loop is CASSPLSGTGQETQYF. In DNA form, the CDR3 reads TGTGCCAGCAGCCCACTCTCCGGGACAGGGCAAGAGACCCAGTACTTC. Full variable domain (outside the CDR3, taken from reference TRBV11-3 and TRBJ2-5): EAGVVQSPRYKIIEKKQPVAFWCNPISGHNTLYWYLQNLGQGPELLIRYENEEAVDDSQLPKDRFSAERLKGVDSTLKIQPAELGDSAVYLCASSPLSGTGQETQYFGPGTRLLVL.

This clone was seen only once. This chain joins TRBV19 and TRBJ2-5; D might be TRBD2 (6 bases). V was clipped by 0 bases and J by 3 bases, with 11 bases between them. CDR3 length: 15 residues. The germline V gene has CDR1 LNHDA and CDR2 SQIVND (reference sequence). CDR3 bases: TGTGCCAGTAGTATAGAAGGAGGGATCAAAGAGACCCAGTACTTC. Protein sequence: CASSIEGGIKETQYF.

The rearrangement links TRBV6-1 to TRBJ1-4; D remains unclear. The CDR3 length is 15 residues. V dropped 5 bases and J dropped 5 bases, with 15 bases sitting between them. Germline assignment: CDR1 MNHNS and CDR2 SASEGT. In DNA, the CDR3 is TGTGCCAGCAGTCCACCGGACTATTTCAATGAAAAACTGTTTTTT. This translates into CASSPPDYFNEKLFF.

The chain combines TRBV28 with TRBJ2-2; D may be TRBD1 (6 bases). The CDR3 sequence is 16 residues long. V lost 5 bases and J 4 bases, leaving 17 bases between the germline ends. Looked up from germline, CDR1 is MDHEN and CDR2 is SYDVKM. Here the CDR3 reads CASSLTGWAGTGELFF. As DNA, the CDR3 is TGTGCCAGCAGTCTAACAGGGTGGGCCGGCACCGGGGAGCTGTTTTTT. Together with reference TRBV28 and TRBJ2-2, the CDR3 gives the full variable domain: DVKVTQSSRYLVKRTGEKVFLECVQDMDHENMFWYRQDPGLGLRLIYFSYDVKMKEKGDIPEGYSVSREKKERFSLILESASTNQTSMYLCASSLTGWAGTGELFFGEGSRLTVL.

The rearrangement uses TRBV2 and TRBJ2-5; D might be TRBD1 (6 bases). V shed 2 bases and J shed 5 bases, with 15 bases lying between them. The CDR3 runs to 15 residues. Germline-derived CDR1 and CDR2 are SNHLY and FYNNEI. The CDR3 DNA sequence: TGTGCCAGCAGTGAAATGGGACAACAGTGGGAGACCCAGTACTTC. Its translation: CASSEMGQQWETQYF.

This chain links TRBV19 with TRBJ1-5, with D possibly TRBD1 on 6 matching bases. The ends were cut back, 11 bases at V and 7 bases at J, with 21 bases in the middle. The CDR3 runs 14 residues. In germline, CDR1 is LNHDA, CDR2 SQIVND (reference sequence). The CDR3 coding sequence is TGTGCCGCCACCACAATGGGGGCAAGGCAGCCCCAGCATTTT. Its translation is CAATTMGARQPQHF. Filled out from reference TRBV19 and TRBJ1-5, the complete variable domain reads DGGITQSPKYLFRKEGQNVTLSCEQNLNHDAMYWYRQDPGQGLRLIYYSQIVNDFQKGDIAEGYSVSREKKESFPLTVTSAQKNPTAFYLCAATTMGARQPQHFGDGTRLSIL.

The chain couples TRBV6-5 to TRBJ2-1; 9 bases agree with TRBD2. Germline V gene sequence: CDR1 MNHEY, CDR2 SVGAGI. V trimming: 8 bases; J trimming: 6 bases; junction bases outside the gene matches: 11. The CDR3 spans 15 residues. This chain's CDR3 is CASGRGTSSSNEQFF. The CDR3 bases are TGTGCCAGCGGACGCGGGACTAGCAGTAGCAATGAGCAGTTCTTC.

V is TRBV6-1 and J is TRBJ2-2, with 7 bases identical to TRBD2. The CDR3 is 14 amino acids. The J segment lost 1 base and the V segment lost 7 bases, leaving 3 bases of the junction unmatched. In germline, CDR1 is MNHNS, CDR2 SASEGT. CDR3: CASTRGRNTGELFF. CDR3 nucleotide sequence: TGTGCCAGCACTCGCGGGAGGAACACCGGGGAGCTGTTTTTT.

This chain connects TRBV5-1 to TRBJ2-3, with 8 positions matching TRBD2. Germline CDR1 is SGHRS and CDR2 is YFSETQ. V was pared by 4 bases and J by 4 bases, with 8 bases of the junction left unmatched. This CDR3 comprises 15 residues. In DNA form, the CDR3 reads TGCGCCAGCAGCAAGGGGGACGGGGGGGCAGATACGCAGTATTTT. Amino acid sequence: CASSKGDGGADTQYF.

This clone is medium-sized within its sample. The chain has TRBV7-9 and TRBJ2-7; D possibly corresponds to TRBD1 (5 bases). This CDR3 contains 14 residues. Trimming removed 5 bases from V and 5 bases from J, with 16 bases in between. The germline V gene encodes CDR1 SEHNR and CDR2 FQNEAQ (reference sequence). For the CDR3, the DNA is TGTGCCAGCAGCCCAGGGTGGCCGGGCGACGAGCAGTACTTC. It encodes CASSPGWPGDEQYF.

J is TRBJ1-5 and V is TRBV19, with TRBD1 identical over 7 bases. The germline V gene encodes CDR1 LNHDA and CDR2 SQIVND (reference sequence). The CDR3 sequence is 13 residues long. Unmatched junction bases numbered 2, after V lost 5 bases and J lost 4 bases. The CDR3 DNA sequence: TGTGCCAGTAGTCGACAGGGAAATCAGCCCCAGCATTTT. Amino acid sequence: CASSRQGNQPQHF.

CDR3 region: CASSLSGVASYEQYF. In nucleotides, the CDR3 is TGTGCCAGCAGCTTATCCGGGGTCGCCTCCTACGAGCAGTACTTC. This sequence joins TRBV7-2 and TRBJ2-7, with a possible D match to TRBD2 (5 bases). V was cut by 2 bases and J by 0 bases, with 11 bases left in between. CDR3 size: 15 residues. Germline CDR1 is SGHTA and CDR2 is FQGNSA.

This clone is a singleton in its sample. This sequence joins TRBV28 and TRBJ2-1; TRBD2 aligns across 12 bases. The ends lost 5 bases at V and 6 bases at J; junction bases unmatched: 8. CDR1 is MDHEN and CDR2 is SYDVKM in the germline V gene. The CDR3 spans 16 residues. DNA for the CDR3: TGTGCCAGCAGTCCCATGCTAGCGGGAGGGCCCAATGAGCAGTTCTTC. Residues: CASSPMLAGGPNEQFF.

The chain combines TRBV5-1 with TRBJ2-7; 8 bases fit TRBD1. V gave up 4 bases and J gave up 3 bases; unmatched junction bases: 6. The CDR3 sequence is 14 residues long. The germline gives CDR1 SGHRS, CDR2 YFSETQ. Here the CDR3 DNA reads TGCGCCAGCAGCACCGGACAGGGCGGCTACGAGCAGTACTTC. This codes for CASSTGQGGYEQYF.

The chain recombines TRBV29-1 with TRBJ1-1; D ambiguous. V was pared by 3 bases and J by 6 bases, with 8 bases between. The germline V gene encodes CDR1 SQVTM and CDR2 ANQGSEA. The CDR3 is made up of 11 amino acids. CDR3 sequence: CSVDRWAEAFF. The CDR3 nucleotides are TGCAGCGTTGACAGGTGGGCTGAAGCTTTCTTT.

The rearrangement links TRBV5-6 to TRBJ2-1; D possibly corresponds to TRBD1 (6 bases). There are 18 residues in the CDR3. Trimming pared 1 base from V and 9 bases from J, leaving 26 bases between. Germline CDR1 and CDR2: SGHDT and YYEEEE. CDR3 loop: CASSLYPNGQSGEGEQFF. The CDR3 region has the DNA TGTGCCAGCAGCTTGTACCCCAATGGACAGAGTGGGGAAGGTGAGCAGTTCTTC.

This clone came up once. The rearrangement joins TRBV4-2 to TRBJ2-7, with D possibly TRBD1 on 6 matching bases. The CDR3 contains 16 residues. The germline CDR1 and CDR2 sequences are LGHNA and YNFKEQ. V lost 1 base, J lost 2 bases, and 15 bases lay in between. The CDR3 DNA reads as TGTGCCAGCAGCCAAGTCCCGGGGACACCGACCTACGAGCAGTACTTC. This codes for CASSQVPGTPTYEQYF.

The chain combines TRBV29-1 with TRBJ2-3; D is perhaps TRBD2 (8 bases). CDR1 is SQVTM, CDR2 ANQGSEA, per germline. CDR3 size: 17 residues. V gave up 7 bases and J gave up 5 bases, with 28 bases separating them. In DNA, the CDR3 is TGCAGCGCTCAGCAGGGGGTAGCGGGATCTAGGGTAGATACGCAGTATTTT. It yields the protein CSAQQGVAGSRVDTQYF.

This sequence joins TRBV5-1 and TRBJ1-4, with 7 nucleotides matching TRBD1. The V gene end was trimmed by 4 bases and the J gene end by 8 bases; junction bases not matched to a gene: 8. CDR1 SGHRS and CDR2 YFSETQ come from the germline V gene. CDR3 size: 14 residues. CDR3 protein: CASSTTGYGEKLFF. CDR3 coding DNA: TGCGCCAGCAGCACGACAGGGTATGGAGAAAAACTGTTTTTT.

This clone is a singleton in its sample. This chain links TRBV5-1 with TRBJ1-3; D is ambiguous. The ends were cut back, 4 bases at V and 4 bases at J, with 9 bases in the middle. This CDR3 comprises 13 residues. CDR1 and CDR2 from the germline V gene are SGHRS and YFSETQ. The CDR3 DNA sequence: TGCGCCAGCAGCGACAATGGAGGAAACACCATATATTTT. Translating gives CASSDNGGNTIYF.

V is TRBV6-1 and J is TRBJ1-3; D call uncertain. Per germline, CDR1 MNHNS and CDR2 SASEGT. The CDR3 runs to 15 residues. Trimming removed 5 bases from V and 0 bases from J, with 11 bases in between. The DNA for the CDR3 is TGTGCCAGCAGTTCCTGGTTTAGCTCTGGAAACACCATATATTTT. Protein product: CASSSWFSSGNTIYF.

The chain uses TRBV4-1 and TRBJ2-3; D might be TRBD1 (6 bases). Germline V gene data show CDR1 as MGHRA and CDR2 as YSYEKL. The CDR3 covers 14 residues. V was pared by 2 bases and J by 0 bases, with 6 bases between. CDR3 nucleotides: TGCGCCAGCAGCCAACAGGGGAGCACAGATACGCAGTATTTT. Translated, it gives CASSQQGSTDTQYF.

The chain links TRBV4-1 to TRBJ2-1; 10 nucleotides match TRBD2. CDR1 and CDR2 (germline): MGHRA, YSYEKL. Trimming at V came to 5 bases and at J to 5 bases, leaving 12 bases not matched to a gene. This CDR3 has 17 residues. The CDR3 sequence: CASSDRGEGLADNEQFF. CDR3 bases: TGCGCCAGCAGCGATCGAGGGGAAGGACTAGCGGACAATGAGCAGTTCTTC.